Listed below are T cell receptor beta chains from one sample, sequenced in a study of CD8 T cells in ankylosing spondylitis. One entry per CDR3 protein, called by TCRdb with MiXCR from the 5' RACE reads. The table includes roughly 30,000 distinct CDR3 sequences, roughly 5% detected once. Sequenced: blood, either unsorted or a sorted T cell fraction (not recorded which). These receptors were collected from a female donor with ankylosing spondylitis or in good health (not recorded which). CDR3s leave out the opening cysteine and the closing phenylalanine or tryptophan. Fields, in order: D gene, V gene, CDR3 protein. A D gene is named only where the DNA matches it firmly.

d_gene: TRBD2
v_gene: TRBV9
CDR3aa: ASSVAPLAGGPDTQY

d_gene: TRBD2
v_gene: TRBV29-1
CDR3aa: SPEGRGLAFAGELF

d_gene: TRBD2
v_gene: TRBV9
CDR3aa: ASSVGGGRPIVNEQF

d_gene: TRBD1
v_gene: TRBV9
CDR3aa: ASSPRGTGVFYEQY

d_gene: .
v_gene: TRBV9
CDR3aa: ASSVSGSGANVLT

d_gene: .
v_gene: TRBV9
CDR3aa: ASSAGLPIGEQY

d_gene: .
v_gene: TRBV9
CDR3aa: ASSVSGPTLGANVLT

d_gene: .
v_gene: TRBV9
CDR3aa: ASSEEGSSGNTIY

d_gene: TRBD1
v_gene: TRBV9
CDR3aa: ASTGQGKGTGELF

d_gene: TRBD2
v_gene: TRBV9
CDR3aa: ASNPGGSSTDTQY

d_gene: .
v_gene: TRBV9
CDR3aa: ASSGRRTTDTQY

d_gene: TRBD1
v_gene: TRBV9
CDR3aa: ASSGTGGVGTEAF

d_gene: TRBD1
v_gene: TRBV9
CDR3aa: ASSDQGAGETQY

d_gene: TRBD2
v_gene: TRBV9
CDR3aa: ASSPHSGGAYEQY

d_gene: TRBD1
v_gene: TRBV9
CDR3aa: ASSGGQGGEAF

d_gene: .
v_gene: TRBV24-1
CDR3aa: ATSDFHEQY

d_gene: TRBD2
v_gene: TRBV20-1
CDR3aa: CARGGGADTSYNEQF

d_gene: .
v_gene: TRBV9
CDR3aa: ASSGDSNQPQH

d_gene: TRBD2
v_gene: TRBV9
CDR3aa: ASSVATSGKSYYNEQF

d_gene: .
v_gene: TRBV9
CDR3aa: ASSGLPGTGELF

d_gene: TRBD2
v_gene: TRBV9
CDR3aa: ASSVAASGNNEQF

d_gene: TRBD2
v_gene: TRBV9
CDR3aa: ASSARTSGSLSTGELF

d_gene: .
v_gene: TRBV9
CDR3aa: ASSGGETGELF

d_gene: .
v_gene: TRBV9
CDR3aa: ASTGTAPSTDTQY

d_gene: .
v_gene: TRBV20-1
CDR3aa: SASNQAYEQF

d_gene: TRBD1
v_gene: TRBV9
CDR3aa: ASSRDRDYEQY

d_gene: TRBD1
v_gene: TRBV9
CDR3aa: ASSAGTGRDEQY

d_gene: .
v_gene: TRBV9
CDR3aa: ASSGTRFFGEQF

d_gene: TRBD1
v_gene: TRBV9
CDR3aa: ASSPPGQHNEQF

d_gene: .
v_gene: TRBV9
CDR3aa: ASSVGTLNSPLH

d_gene: TRBD2
v_gene: TRBV9
CDR3aa: ASTRTSGNHNEQF

d_gene: .
v_gene: TRBV9
CDR3aa: ASSAGSGRGRNYGYT

d_gene: TRBD2
v_gene: TRBV9
CDR3aa: ASSVAGVKEQF

d_gene: .
v_gene: TRBV9
CDR3aa: ASSVGSLEGGRYETQY

d_gene: .
v_gene: TRBV9
CDR3aa: ASSTYQETQY

d_gene: .
v_gene: TRBV5-7
CDR3aa: ASSSYEQY

d_gene: .
v_gene: TRBV9
CDR3aa: ASSPTDDQPQH